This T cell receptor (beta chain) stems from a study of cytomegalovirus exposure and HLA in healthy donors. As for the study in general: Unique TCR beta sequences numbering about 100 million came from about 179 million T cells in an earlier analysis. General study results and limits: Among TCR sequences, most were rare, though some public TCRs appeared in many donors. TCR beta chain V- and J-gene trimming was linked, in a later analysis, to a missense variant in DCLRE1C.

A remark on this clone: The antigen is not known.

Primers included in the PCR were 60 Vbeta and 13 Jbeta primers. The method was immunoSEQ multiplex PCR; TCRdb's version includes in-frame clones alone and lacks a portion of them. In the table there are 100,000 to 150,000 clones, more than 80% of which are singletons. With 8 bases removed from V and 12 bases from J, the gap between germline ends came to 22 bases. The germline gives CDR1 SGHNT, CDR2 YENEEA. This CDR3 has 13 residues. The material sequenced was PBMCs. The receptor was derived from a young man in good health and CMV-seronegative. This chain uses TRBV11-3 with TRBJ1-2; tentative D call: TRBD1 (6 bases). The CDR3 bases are TGTGCCAGCGGGAGGGGGACAACATCCCCCGACACCTTC. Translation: CASGRGTTSPDTF.